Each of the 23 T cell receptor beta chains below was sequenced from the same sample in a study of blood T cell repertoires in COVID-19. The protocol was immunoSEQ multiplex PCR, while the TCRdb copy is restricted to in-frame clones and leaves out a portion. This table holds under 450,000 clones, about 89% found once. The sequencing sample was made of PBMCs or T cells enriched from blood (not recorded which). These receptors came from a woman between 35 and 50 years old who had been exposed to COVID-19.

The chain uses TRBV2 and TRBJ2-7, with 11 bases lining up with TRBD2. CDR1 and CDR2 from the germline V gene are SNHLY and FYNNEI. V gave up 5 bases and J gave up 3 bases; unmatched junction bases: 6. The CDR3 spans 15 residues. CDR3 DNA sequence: TGTGCCAGCAGTAGTCTAGCGGGAGGAAACTACGAGCAGTACTTC. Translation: CASSSLAGGNYEQYF.

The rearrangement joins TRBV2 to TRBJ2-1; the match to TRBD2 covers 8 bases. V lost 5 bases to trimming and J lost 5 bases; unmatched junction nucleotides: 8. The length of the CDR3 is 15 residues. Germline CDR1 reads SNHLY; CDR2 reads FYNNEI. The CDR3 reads CASSTGTRGDNEQFF. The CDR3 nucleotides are TGTGCCAGCAGTACCGGGACTAGAGGCGACAATGAGCAGTTCTTC.

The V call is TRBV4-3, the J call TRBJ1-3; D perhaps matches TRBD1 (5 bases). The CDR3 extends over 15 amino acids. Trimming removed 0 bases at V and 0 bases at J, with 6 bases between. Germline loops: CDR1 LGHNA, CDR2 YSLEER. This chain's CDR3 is CASSQDGASGNTIYF. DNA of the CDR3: TGCGCCAGCAGCCAAGATGGGGCCTCTGGAAACACCATATATTTT.

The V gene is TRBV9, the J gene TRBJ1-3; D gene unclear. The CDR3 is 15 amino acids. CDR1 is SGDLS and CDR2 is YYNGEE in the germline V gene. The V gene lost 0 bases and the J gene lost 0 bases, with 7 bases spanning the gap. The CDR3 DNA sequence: TGTGCCAGCAGCGTAGGGGCGAGCTCTGGAAACACCATATATTTT. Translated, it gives CASSVGASSGNTIYF. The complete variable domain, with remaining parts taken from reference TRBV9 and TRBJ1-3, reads DSGVTQTPKHLITATGQRVTLRCSPRSGDLSVYWYQQSLDQGLQFLIQYYNGEERAKGNILERFSAQQFPDLHSELNLSSLELGDSALYFCASSVGASSGNTIYFGEGSWLTVV.

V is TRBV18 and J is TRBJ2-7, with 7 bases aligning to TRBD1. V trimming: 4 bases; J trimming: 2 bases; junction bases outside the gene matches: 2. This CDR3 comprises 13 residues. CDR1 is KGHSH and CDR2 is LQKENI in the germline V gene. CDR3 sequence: CASSRGQAYEQYF. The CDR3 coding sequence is TGTGCCAGCTCACGCGGACAGGCCTACGAGCAGTACTTC.

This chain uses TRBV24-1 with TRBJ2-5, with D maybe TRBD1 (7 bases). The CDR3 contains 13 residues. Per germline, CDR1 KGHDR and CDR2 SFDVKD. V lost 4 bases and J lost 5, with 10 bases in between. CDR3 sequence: CATSEPGGETQYF. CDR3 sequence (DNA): TGTGCCACCAGTGAACCAGGGGGGGAGACCCAGTACTTC.

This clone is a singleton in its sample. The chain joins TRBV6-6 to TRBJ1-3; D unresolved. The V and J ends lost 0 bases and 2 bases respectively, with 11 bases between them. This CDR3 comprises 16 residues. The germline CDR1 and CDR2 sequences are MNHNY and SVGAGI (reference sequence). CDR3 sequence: CASSYSAEHPGNTIYF. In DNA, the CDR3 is TGTGCCAGCAGTTACTCGGCAGAACACCCTGGAAACACCATATATTTT.

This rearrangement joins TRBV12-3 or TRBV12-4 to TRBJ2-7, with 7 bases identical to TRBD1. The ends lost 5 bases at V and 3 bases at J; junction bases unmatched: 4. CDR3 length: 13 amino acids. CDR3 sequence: CASSRDSYYEQYF. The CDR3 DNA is TGTGCCAGCAGTCGGGACAGTTACTACGAGCAGTACTTC.

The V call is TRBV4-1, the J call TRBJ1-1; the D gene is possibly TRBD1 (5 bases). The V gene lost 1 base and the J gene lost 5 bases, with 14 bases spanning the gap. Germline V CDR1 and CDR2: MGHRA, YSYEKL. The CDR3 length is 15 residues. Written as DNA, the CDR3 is TGCGCCAGCAGCCAAGTGGGTGCAGGGAATACTGAAGCTTTCTTT. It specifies CASSQVGAGNTEAFF.

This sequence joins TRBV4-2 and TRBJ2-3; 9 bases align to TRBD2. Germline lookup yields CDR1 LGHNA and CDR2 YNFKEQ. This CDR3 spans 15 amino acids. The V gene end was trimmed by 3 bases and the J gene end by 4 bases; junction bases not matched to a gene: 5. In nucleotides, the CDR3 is TGTGCCAGCAGCCAGCGGGGGGGCGTCGCAGATACGCAGTATTTT. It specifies CASSQRGGVADTQYF.

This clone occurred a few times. In DNA form, the CDR3 reads TGTGCCAGCAGCCAAGATGGAAAGCGGGGGGGCGAGGAGCAGTTCTTC. Translating it yields CASSQDGKRGGEEQFF. The rearrangement joins TRBV3-1 (or the pseudogene TRBV3-2) to TRBJ2-1, with 10 bases aligning to TRBD2. V trimming: 0 bases; J trimming: 10 bases; junction bases outside the gene matches: 9. Germline V CDR1 and CDR2: LGHDT, YNNKEL (reference sequence). The CDR3 contains 16 residues.

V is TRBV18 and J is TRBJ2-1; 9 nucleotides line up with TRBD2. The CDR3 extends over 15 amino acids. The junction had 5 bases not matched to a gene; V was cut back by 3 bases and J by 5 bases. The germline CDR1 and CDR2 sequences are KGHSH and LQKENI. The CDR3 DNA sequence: TGTGCCAGCTCACCCCGGACTAGCGAGGACAATGAGCAGTTCTTC. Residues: CASSPRTSEDNEQFF.

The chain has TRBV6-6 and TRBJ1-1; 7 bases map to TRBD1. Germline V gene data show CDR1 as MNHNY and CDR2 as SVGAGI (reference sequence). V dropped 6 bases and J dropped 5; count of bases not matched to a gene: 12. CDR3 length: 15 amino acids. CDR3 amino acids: CASRPRQGGGTEAFF. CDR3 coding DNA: TGTGCCAGCAGACCCAGACAGGGCGGAGGGACTGAAGCTTTCTTT.

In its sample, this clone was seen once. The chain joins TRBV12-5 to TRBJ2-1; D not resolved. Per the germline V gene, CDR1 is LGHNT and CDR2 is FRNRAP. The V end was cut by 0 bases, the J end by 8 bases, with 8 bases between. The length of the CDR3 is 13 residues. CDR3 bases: TGTGCTAGTGGTTTGGTCGTCCGGGATGAGCAGTTCTTC. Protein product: CASGLVVRDEQFF.

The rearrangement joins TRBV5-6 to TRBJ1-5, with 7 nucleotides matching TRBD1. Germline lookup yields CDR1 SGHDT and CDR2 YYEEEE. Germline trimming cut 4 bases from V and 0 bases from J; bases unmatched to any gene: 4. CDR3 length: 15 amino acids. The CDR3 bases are TGTGCCAGCAGCAGGACAGGAAATAGCAATCAGCCCCAGCATTTT. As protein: CASSRTGNSNQPQHF.

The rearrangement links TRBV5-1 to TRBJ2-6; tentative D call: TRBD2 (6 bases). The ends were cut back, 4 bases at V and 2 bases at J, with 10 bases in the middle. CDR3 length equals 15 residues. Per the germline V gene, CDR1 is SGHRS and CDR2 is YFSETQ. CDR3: CASSPGGAGANVLTF. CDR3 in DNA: TGCGCCAGCAGCCCGGGCGGGGCTGGGGCCAACGTCCTGACTTTC.

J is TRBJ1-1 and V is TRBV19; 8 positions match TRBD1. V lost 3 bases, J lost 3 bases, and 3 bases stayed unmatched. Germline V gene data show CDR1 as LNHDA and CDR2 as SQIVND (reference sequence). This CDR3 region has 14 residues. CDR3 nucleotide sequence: TGTGCCAGTAGTATGGACAGGGACGACACTGAAGCTTTCTTT. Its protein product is CASSMDRDDTEAFF.

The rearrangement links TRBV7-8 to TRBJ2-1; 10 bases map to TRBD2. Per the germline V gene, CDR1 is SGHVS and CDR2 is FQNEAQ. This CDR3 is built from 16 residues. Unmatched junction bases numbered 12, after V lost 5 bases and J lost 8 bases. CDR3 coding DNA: TGTGCCAGCAGCGCGCAAGCGGGAGGGCCGATTGATGAGCAGTTCTTC. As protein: CASSAQAGGPIDEQFF.

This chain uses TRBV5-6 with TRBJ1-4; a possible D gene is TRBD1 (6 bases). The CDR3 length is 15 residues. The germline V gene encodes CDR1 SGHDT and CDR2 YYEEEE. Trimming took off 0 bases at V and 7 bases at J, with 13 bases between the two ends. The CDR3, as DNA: TGTGCCAGCAGCTTGGGAACAGGGCTCGGTGAAAAACTGTTTTTT. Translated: CASSLGTGLGEKLFF.

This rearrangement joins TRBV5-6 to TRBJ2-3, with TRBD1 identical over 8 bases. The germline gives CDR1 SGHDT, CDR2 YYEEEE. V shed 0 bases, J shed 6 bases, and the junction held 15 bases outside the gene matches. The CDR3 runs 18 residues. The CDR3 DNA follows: TGTGCCAGCAGCTTGGTCGGATTGGGTGACAGGGGCGGGGATACGCAGTATTTT. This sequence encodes CASSLVGLGDRGGDTQYF.

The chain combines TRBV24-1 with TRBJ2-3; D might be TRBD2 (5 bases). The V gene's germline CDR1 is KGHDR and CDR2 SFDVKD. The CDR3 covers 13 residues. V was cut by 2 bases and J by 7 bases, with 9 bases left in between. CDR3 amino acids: CATSDYWTYTQYF. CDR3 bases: TGTGCCACCAGTGATTACTGGACTTATACGCAGTATTTT.

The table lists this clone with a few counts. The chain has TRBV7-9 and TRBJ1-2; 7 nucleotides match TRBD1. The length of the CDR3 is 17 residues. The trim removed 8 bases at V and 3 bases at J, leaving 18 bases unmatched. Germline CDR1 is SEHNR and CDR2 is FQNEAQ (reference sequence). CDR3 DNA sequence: TGTGCCAGCCGAGACGGAGGGACAGACGATCGGGACTATGGCTACACCTTC. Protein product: CASRDGGTDDRDYGYTF. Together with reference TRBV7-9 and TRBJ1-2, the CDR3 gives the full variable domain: DTGVSQNPRHKITKRGQNVTFRCDPISEHNRLYWYRQTLGQGPEFLTYFQNEAQLEKSRLLSDRFSAERPKGSFSTLEIQRTEQGDSAMYLCASRDGGTDDRDYGYTFGSGTRLTVV.

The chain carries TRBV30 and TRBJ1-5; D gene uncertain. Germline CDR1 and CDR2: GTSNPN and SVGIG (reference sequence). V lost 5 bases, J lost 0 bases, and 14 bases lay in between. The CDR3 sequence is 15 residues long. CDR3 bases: TGTGCCTGGTCGTCAGGAAGAAATAGCAATCAGCCCCAGCATTTT. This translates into CAWSSGRNSNQPQHF.